This record covers a single T cell receptor beta chain. This clone's antigen is unknown. No base-level quality is on record; no much larger clone is a single base apart. High-throughput TCR beta sequencing profiled peripheral blood CD8+ and CD4+ T cells from healthy donors, Susac syndrome patients and multiple sclerosis patients. Treatment-naive patients with stable or active relapsing-remitting disease fulfilling revised McDonald criteria were used as multiple sclerosis controls. Bulk CD8+ and CD4+ T cells were purified by magnetic negative isolation, whereas CD8+ TEMRA cells were enriched by FACS. Blood was collected in EDTA tubes and processed within 24 hours, with PBMCs isolated through density gradient centrifugation. PBMCs intended for TCR sequencing were frozen in liquid nitrogen and were later thawed in a 37 degrees C water bath. A purity of at least 90% was achieved for sorted or isolated CD4+, CD8+ and CD8+ TEMRA cells.

These data belong to a study of CD8 T cells in Susac syndrome (dated by TCRdb to between 2017 and 2020). Broadly, across the study: The study used repertoire sequencing to test whether antigen drove CD8+ T cell activation and differentiation in Susac syndrome. CD8+ T cell repertoire clonality was compared between some 13 healthy donors, around 14 Susac syndrome patients and approximately 16 multiple sclerosis patients. Broad study findings and their caveats: The number of individuals in the TCR sequencing and HLA analysis was recognized as being relatively small.

Trimmed from V: 8 bases; trimmed from J: 0 bases; junction bases lacking a gene match: 4. Including the terminal cysteine and phenylalanine, the CDR3 comprises 14 residues. This entry keeps only the CDR3 DNA: 42 bases, framed from base 1. According to the germline V gene, CDR1 reads SGHTA and CDR2 reads FQGNSA. RNA was extracted using the RNeasy kit, and about 0.5 to 1 ug of the RNA was reverse transcribed with random hexamers. The immunoSEQ multiplex PCR assay, covering 54 Vbeta and 13 Jbeta segments, was used to amplify TCR beta CDR3 regions. PCR amplification bias was corrected using a synthetic template baseline for primer optimization and computational correction. The authors' pipeline ran thus. Reads were annotated to V, D and J genes according to IMGT and were analyzed with immunoSEQ Analyzer, with only productive sequences retained. To calculate clonality, Shannon entropy was normalized by log2 of the number of productive unique sequences and then subtracted from one. Public and private clones were assessed among the 100 most prevalent clones of each patient and control. Clones were defined as Susac-specific if absent from the healthy and MS cohorts, from over a thousand published viral clones and from other ImmuneACCESS disease sequences. TCRdb reanalyzed the raw reads on its own, using fastp at Q25 for trimming and MiXCR for clone calling, and kept in-frame beta chains. Merged by CDR3 protein, the rows form single entries marked with the most common genes and DNA. The authors' filters were not applied to this entry. For this sample the table gives about 300,000 distinct CDR3 sequences, of which about nine tenths were detected only once. Around 0.18% of the sample is taken by the ten largest.

Source material: CD8+ T cells from PBMCs. The receptor comes from a human donor with multiple sclerosis. Recombination linked TRBV7-2 to TRBJ2-7, with TRBD1 identical over 10 junction bases. The CDR3 loop reads CASSWTGGSYEQYF. The nucleotides are TGTGCCAGCTCTTGGACAGGGGGCTCCTACGAGCAGTACTTC.